The source of this T cell receptor (beta chain) is a study of blood T cell repertoires in COVID-19. On the study more broadly: Spain, Italy and the United States supplied samples that represented acute and convalescent COVID-19. Sources were T cells, B-cell-depleted T cells, or PBMCs; the material itself was cDNA or gDNA.

CDR1 is MNHEY, CDR2 SVGAGI, per germline. The V end lost 4 bases, the J end lost 7 bases, and 16 bases lay between the germline ends. The CDR3 has 14 amino acids. This clone has a handful of counts. Original analysis: Reference gene primer amplification yielded estimated nucleated cell counts. Produced via immunoSEQ multiplex PCR; TCRdb's table is partial and in-frame only. V, J and clone size derive from that table, while D and trimming were established from the DNA sequence. The sample lists about 300,000 clones; 85% to 90% were seen once. Sequenced material: peripheral blood. The receptor's source is a woman aged 45-59 years with COVID-19, enrolled during active disease. The chain carries TRBV6-5 and TRBJ1-1; unclear D gene. In DNA, the CDR3 is TGTGCCAGCAGTTTGAACACCCCCCCTGATGAAGCTTTCTTT. Residues: CASSLNTPPDEAFF.